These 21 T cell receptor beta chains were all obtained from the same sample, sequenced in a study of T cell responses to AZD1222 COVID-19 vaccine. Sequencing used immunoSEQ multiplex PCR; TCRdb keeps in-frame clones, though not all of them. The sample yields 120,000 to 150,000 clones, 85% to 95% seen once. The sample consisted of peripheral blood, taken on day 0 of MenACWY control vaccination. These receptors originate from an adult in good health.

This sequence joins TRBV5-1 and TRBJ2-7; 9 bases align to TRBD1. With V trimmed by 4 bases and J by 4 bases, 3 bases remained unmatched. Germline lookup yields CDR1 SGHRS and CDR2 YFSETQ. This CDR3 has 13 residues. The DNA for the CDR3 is TGCGCCAGCAGCCGGGACAGGGCTTACGAGCAGTACTTC. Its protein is CASSRDRAYEQYF.

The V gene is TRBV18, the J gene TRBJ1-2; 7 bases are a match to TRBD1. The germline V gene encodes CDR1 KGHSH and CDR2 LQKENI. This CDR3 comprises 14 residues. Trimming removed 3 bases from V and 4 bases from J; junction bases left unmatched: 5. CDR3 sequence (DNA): TGTGCCAGCTCACCGTACAGGGGATTCTATGGCTACACCTTC. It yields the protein CASSPYRGFYGYTF.

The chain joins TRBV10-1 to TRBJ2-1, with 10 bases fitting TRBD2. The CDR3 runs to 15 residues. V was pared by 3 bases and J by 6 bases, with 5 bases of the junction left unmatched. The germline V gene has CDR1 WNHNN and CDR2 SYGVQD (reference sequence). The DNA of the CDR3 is TGCGCCAGCAGTGACCTCTCTAGCGGGAGCAATGAGCAGTTCTTC. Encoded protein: CASSDLSSGSNEQFF.

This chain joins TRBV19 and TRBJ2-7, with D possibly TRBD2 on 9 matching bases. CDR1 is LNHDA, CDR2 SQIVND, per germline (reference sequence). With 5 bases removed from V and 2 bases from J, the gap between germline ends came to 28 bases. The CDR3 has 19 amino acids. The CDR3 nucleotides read TGTGCCAGTAGTCCCTGGACAGGGCCCGGGACTAGCTTTCCCTACGAGCAGTACTTC. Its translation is CASSPWTGPGTSFPYEQYF.

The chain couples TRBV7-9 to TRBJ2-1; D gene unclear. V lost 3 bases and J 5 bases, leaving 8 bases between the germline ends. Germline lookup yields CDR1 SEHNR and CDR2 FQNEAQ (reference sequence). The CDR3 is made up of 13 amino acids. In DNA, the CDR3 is TGTGCCAGCAGCTTCCCGGCTAACAATGAGCAGTTCTTC. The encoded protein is CASSFPANNEQFF. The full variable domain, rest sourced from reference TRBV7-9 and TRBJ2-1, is DTGVSQNPRHKITKRGQNVTFRCDPISEHNRLYWYRQTLGQGPEFLTYFQNEAQLEKSRLLSDRFSAERPKGSFSTLEIQRTEQGDSAMYLCASSFPANNEQFFGPGTRLTVL.

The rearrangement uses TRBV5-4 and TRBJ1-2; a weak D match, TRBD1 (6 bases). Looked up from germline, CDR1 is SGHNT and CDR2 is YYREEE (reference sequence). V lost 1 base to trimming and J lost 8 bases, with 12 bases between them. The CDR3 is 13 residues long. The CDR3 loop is CASSLFTGGGYTF. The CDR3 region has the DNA TGTGCCAGCAGCTTGTTTACTGGGGGCGGCTACACCTTC.

This chain's CDR3 is CASSFSSGSYEQYF. In DNA, the CDR3 is TGTGCCAGCAGCTTCTCTAGCGGGTCCTACGAGCAGTACTTC. The gene calls are TRBV11-2 and TRBJ2-7; TRBD2 agrees at 8 bases. J gave up 1 base and V 3 bases, and 2 bases lay outside the gene matches. The CDR3 extends over 14 amino acids. Germline CDR1 reads SGHAT; CDR2 reads FQNNGV.

CDR3 nucleotide sequence: TGTGCCAGCAGCAAGGGACAGGGGGCCGAGGTTGAAGCTTTCTTT. It codes for CASSKGQGAEVEAFF. The chain combines TRBV5-4 with TRBJ1-1, with 12 bases that match TRBD1. The J segment lost 7 bases and the V segment lost 4 bases, leaving 8 bases of the junction unmatched. CDR1 and CDR2 from the germline V gene are SGHNT and YYREEE (reference sequence). CDR3 length: 15 amino acids.

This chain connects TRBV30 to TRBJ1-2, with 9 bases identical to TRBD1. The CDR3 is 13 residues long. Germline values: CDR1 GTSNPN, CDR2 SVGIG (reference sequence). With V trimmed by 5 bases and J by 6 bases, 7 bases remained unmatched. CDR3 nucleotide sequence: TGTGCCTGGGCGCGGGGACAGGGCAATGGCTACACCTTC. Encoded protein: CAWARGQGNGYTF. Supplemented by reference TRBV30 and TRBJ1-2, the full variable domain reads SQTIHQWPATLVQPVGSPLSLECTVEGTSNPNLYWYRQAAGRGLQLLFYSVGIGQISSEVPQNLSASRPQDRQFILSSKKLLLSDSGFYLCAWARGQGNGYTFGSGTRLTVV.

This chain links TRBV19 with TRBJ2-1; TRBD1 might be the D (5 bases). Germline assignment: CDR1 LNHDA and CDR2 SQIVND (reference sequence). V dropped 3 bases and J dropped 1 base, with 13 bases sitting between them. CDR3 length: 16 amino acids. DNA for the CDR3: TGTGCCAGTAGTATTAGGACACCGGCTTCCTACAATGAGCAGTTCTTC. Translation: CASSIRTPASYNEQFF. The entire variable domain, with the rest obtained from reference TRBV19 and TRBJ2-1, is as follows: DGGITQSPKYLFRKEGQNVTLSCEQNLNHDAMYWYRQDPGQGLRLIYYSQIVNDFQKGDIAEGYSVSREKKESFPLTVTSAQKNPTAFYLCASSIRTPASYNEQFFGPGTRLTVL.

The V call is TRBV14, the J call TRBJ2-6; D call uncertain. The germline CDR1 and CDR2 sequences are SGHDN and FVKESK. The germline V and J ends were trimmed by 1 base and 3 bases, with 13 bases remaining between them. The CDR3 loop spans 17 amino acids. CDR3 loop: CASSQGFYGVGANVLTF. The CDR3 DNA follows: TGTGCCAGCAGCCAAGGGTTCTATGGAGTTGGGGCCAACGTCCTGACTTTC.

CDR3 sequence reads: CASSSWDTNYGYTF. Written as DNA, the CDR3 is TGTGCCAGCAGCAGCTGGGATACTAACTATGGCTACACCTTC. The V gene is TRBV3-1 (or the pseudogene TRBV3-2), the J gene TRBJ1-2; D not resolved. Germline-derived CDR1 and CDR2 are LGHDT and YNNKEL (reference sequence). The length of the CDR3 is 14 residues. Trimming took off 5 bases at V and 0 bases at J, with 10 bases between the two ends.

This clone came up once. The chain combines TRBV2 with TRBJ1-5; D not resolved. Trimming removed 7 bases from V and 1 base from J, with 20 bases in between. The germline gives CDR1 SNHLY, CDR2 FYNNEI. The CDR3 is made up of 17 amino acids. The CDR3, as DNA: TGTGCCAGCACCGGCGCCCCCGGGGTTCAGAGCAATCAGCCCCAGCATTTT. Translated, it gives CASTGAPGVQSNQPQHF.

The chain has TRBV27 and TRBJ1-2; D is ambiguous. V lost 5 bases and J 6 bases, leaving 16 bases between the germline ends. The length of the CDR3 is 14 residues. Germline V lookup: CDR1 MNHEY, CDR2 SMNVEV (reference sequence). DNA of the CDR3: TGTGCCAGCAGTATAAGGTTTACGGTCGATGGCTACACCTTC. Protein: CASSIRFTVDGYTF.

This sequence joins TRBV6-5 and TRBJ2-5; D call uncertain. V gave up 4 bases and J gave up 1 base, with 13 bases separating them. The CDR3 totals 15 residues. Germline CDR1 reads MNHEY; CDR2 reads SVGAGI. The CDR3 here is CASSSPAVGQETQYF. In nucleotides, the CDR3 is TGTGCCAGCAGTTCCCCTGCGGTGGGCCAAGAGACCCAGTACTTC.

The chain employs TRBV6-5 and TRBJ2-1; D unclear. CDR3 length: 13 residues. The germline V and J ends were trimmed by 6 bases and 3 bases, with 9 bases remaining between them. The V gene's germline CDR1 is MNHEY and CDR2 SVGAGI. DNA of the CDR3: TGTGCCAGCAGAACCGGACGCTACAATGAGCAGTTCTTC. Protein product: CASRTGRYNEQFF.

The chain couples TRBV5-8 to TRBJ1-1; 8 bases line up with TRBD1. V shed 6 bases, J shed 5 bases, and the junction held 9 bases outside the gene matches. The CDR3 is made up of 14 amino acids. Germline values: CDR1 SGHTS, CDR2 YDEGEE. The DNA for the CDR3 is TGTGCCAGCACCACCCTTCAGGGGGCTACTGAAGCTTTCTTT. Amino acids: CASTTLQGATEAFF.

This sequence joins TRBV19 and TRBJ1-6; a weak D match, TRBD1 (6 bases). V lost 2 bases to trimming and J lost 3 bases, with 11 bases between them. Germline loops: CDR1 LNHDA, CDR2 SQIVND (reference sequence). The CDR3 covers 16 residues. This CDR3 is CASSITLTGYNSPLHF. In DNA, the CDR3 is TGTGCCAGTAGTATAACCCTGACAGGCTATAATTCACCCCTCCACTTT.

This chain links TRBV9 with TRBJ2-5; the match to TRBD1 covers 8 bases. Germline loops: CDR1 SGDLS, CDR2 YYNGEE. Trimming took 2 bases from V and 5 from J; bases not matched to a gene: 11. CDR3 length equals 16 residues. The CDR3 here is CASSVETGVLGETQYF. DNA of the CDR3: TGTGCCAGCAGCGTGGAGACAGGGGTATTGGGTGAGACCCAGTACTTC.

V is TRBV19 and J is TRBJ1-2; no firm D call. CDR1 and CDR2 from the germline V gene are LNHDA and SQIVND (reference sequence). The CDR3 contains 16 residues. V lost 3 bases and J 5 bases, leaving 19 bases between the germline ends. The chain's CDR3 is CASSISGLRREYGYTF. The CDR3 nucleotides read TGTGCCAGTAGTATTTCCGGGCTCCGAAGGGAATATGGCTACACCTTC.

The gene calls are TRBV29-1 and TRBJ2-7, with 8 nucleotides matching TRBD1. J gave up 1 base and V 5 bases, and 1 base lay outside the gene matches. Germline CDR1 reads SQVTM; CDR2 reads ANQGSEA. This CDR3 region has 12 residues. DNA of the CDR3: TGCAGCGTTCGACAGGGGTCCTACGAGCAGTACTTC. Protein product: CSVRQGSYEQYF.